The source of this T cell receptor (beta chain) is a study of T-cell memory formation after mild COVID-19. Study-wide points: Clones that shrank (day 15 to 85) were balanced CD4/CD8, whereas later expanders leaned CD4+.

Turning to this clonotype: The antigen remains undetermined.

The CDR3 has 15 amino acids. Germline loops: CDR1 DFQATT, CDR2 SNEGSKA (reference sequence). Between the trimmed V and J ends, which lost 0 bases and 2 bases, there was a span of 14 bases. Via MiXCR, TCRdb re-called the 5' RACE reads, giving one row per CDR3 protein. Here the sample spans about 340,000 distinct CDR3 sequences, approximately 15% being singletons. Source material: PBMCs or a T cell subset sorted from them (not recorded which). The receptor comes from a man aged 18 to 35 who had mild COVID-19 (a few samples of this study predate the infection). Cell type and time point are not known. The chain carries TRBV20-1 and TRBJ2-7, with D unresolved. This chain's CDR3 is CSARDSGIWPYEQYV. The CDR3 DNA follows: TGCAGTGCTAGAGACTCAGGTATATGGCCCTACGAGCAGTACGTC.